This passage covers 8 T cell receptor beta chains from one sample sequenced in a study of technical replicates of blood from a handful of donors. Profiling relied on immunoSEQ multiplex PCR, and the TCRdb table lists in-frame clones only, not all of them. The table lists approximately 64,000 clones, 70% to 90% of them singletons, with about 5.1% in the top ten. The sequenced material came from PBMCs. These TCRs come from a human donor in good health. Some clones in this sample may be carry-over from other donors' samples.

The chain is built from TRBV7-6 and TRBJ2-3; D might be TRBD2 (5 bases). The germline gives CDR1 SGHVS, CDR2 FNYEAQ. The CDR3 has 13 amino acids. V was clipped by 4 bases and J by 8 bases, with 13 bases between them. The chain's CDR3 is CASSSGGLGTQYF. CDR3 in DNA: TGTGCCAGCAGCTCCGGCGGGTTGGGTACGCAGTATTTT.

This chain uses TRBV4-3 with TRBJ2-5; 7 nucleotides agree with TRBD1. The germline V gene has CDR1 LGHNA and CDR2 YSLEER. The CDR3 sequence is 15 residues long. Losses at the gene ends were 0 bases for V and 2 bases for J; bases not matched to a gene: 3. CDR3 sequence reads: CASSQDRQGQETQYF. In DNA form, the CDR3 reads TGCGCCAGCAGCCAAGATAGACAGGGACAAGAGACCCAGTACTTC.

The chain is built from TRBV6-1 and TRBJ2-1; possible D gene TRBD2, 6 bases. The CDR3 has 15 residues. Trimming shortened V by 3 bases and J by 0 bases, and 9 bases separated the two germline ends. Germline assignment: CDR1 MNHNS and CDR2 SASEGT. The CDR3 loop is CASSDSSGSYNEQFF. The CDR3 nucleotides are TGTGCCAGCAGTGATAGTAGCGGCTCCTACAATGAGCAGTTCTTC.

This chain joins TRBV15 and TRBJ1-5; D is perhaps TRBD1 (5 bases). Germline V gene data show CDR1 as LNHNV and CDR2 as YYDKDF (reference sequence). The CDR3 is made up of 16 amino acids. Trimming took off 0 bases at V and 5 bases at J, with 14 bases between the two ends. The CDR3 DNA sequence: TGTGCCACCAGCAGAGATTGGGTCAGGGTCGATCAGCCCCAGCATTTT. Encoded protein: CATSRDWVRVDQPQHF.

The V and J genes are TRBV5-1 and TRBJ2-5; 16 nucleotides match TRBD2. V was clipped by 4 bases and J by 4 bases; unmatched bases: 7. The CDR3 has 17 amino acids. Germline V gives CDR1 SGHRS, CDR2 YFSETQ. DNA for the CDR3: TGCGCCAGCAGCGAGGGACTAGCGGGAGGGCTGTTAGAGACCCAGTACTTC. Translated, it gives CASSEGLAGGLLETQYF.

The chain couples TRBV7-9 to TRBJ2-3; 8 bases match TRBD2. The CDR3 totals 16 residues. The V and J ends lost 3 bases and 7 bases, in that order; junction bases with no gene match: 12. The germline V gene has CDR1 SEHNR and CDR2 FQNEAQ (reference sequence). The DNA for the CDR3 is TGTGCCAGCAGCTTTTGGAGCGGGAGTGAAGGGAATACGCAGTATTTT. Translation gives CASSFWSGSEGNTQYF.

This clone occurred a few times. The rearrangement links TRBV19 to TRBJ2-1, with 7 positions matching TRBD1. CDR3 length: 16 amino acids. CDR1 and CDR2 (germline): LNHDA, SQIVND (reference sequence). The V segment lost 2 bases and the J segment 0 bases; nucleotides outside the gene matches: 4. The DNA of the CDR3 is TGTGCCAGTAGTATACACAGGGGTGGCTCCTACAATGAGCAGTTCTTC. Amino acids: CASSIHRGGSYNEQFF.

This clone appeared a single time. The rearrangement uses TRBV9 and TRBJ2-4, with TRBD2 as a possible D gene (5 bases). Germline assignment: CDR1 SGDLS and CDR2 YYNGEE. The CDR3 has 13 amino acids. With 0 bases removed from V and 8 bases from J, the gap between germline ends came to 9 bases. DNA of the CDR3: TGTGCCAGCAGCGTAGACCAGAGGGACATTCAGTACTTC. This sequence encodes CASSVDQRDIQYF.